One and the same sample provided the 26 T cell receptor beta chains below, sequenced in a study of OX40 agonist ivuxolimab in advanced cancers. Using immunoSEQ multiplex PCR, the repertoire was profiled, and TCRdb retains in-frame clones only, with some absent. This table has over 50,000 clones, around four fifths appearing once. The sequencing used CD4+ or CD8+ T cells sorted from blood, collected in a trial of the OX40 agonist ivuxolimab. These receptors all come from an adult with an advanced solid tumor such as melanoma, head and neck, liver or kidney cancer.

The V gene is TRBV19, the J gene TRBJ2-5, with 7 bases matching TRBD1. From germline, CDR1 is LNHDA and CDR2 SQIVND (reference sequence). The V and J ends lost 4 bases and 0 bases, in that order; junction bases with no gene match: 5. The CDR3 sequence is 15 residues long. The CDR3 here is CASSTAGTDQETQYF. CDR3 nucleotides: TGTGCCAGTAGTACAGCCGGGACAGACCAAGAGACCCAGTACTTC.

CDR3 sequence reads: CASSSRTTGTGNTGELFF. The DNA for the CDR3 is TGTGCCAGCAGCTCACGGACAACCGGGACAGGGAACACCGGGGAGCTGTTTTTT. The chain is built from TRBV11-3 and TRBJ2-2; 8 nucleotides line up with TRBD1. The CDR3 has 18 amino acids. V shed 4 bases, J shed 1 base, and the junction held 11 bases outside the gene matches. CDR1 is SGHNT, CDR2 YENEEA, per germline.

The chain has TRBV7-9 and TRBJ2-1; 9 nucleotides agree with TRBD2. This CDR3 comprises 15 residues. J was trimmed by 8 bases and V by 7 bases; bases with no gene match: 12. The V gene's germline CDR1 is SEHNR and CDR2 FQNEAQ (reference sequence). The CDR3: CASNLAGSLPDEQFF. The CDR3 nucleotides are TGTGCCAGCAACCTAGCGGGGAGCCTTCCCGATGAGCAGTTCTTC.

The V gene is TRBV7-2, the J gene TRBJ1-2, with D perhaps matching TRBD1 (6 bases). The CDR3 is 14 residues long. V was trimmed by 1 base and J by 6 bases, leaving 12 bases between them. The V gene's germline CDR1 is SGHTA and CDR2 FQGNSA. CDR3 region: CASSLDGRGDGYTF. As DNA, the CDR3 is TGTGCCAGCAGCTTAGACGGCAGGGGTGATGGCTACACCTTC.

The chain joins TRBV28 to TRBJ1-1; 11 positions match TRBD1. In germline, CDR1 is MDHEN, CDR2 SYDVKM. The ends lost 8 bases at V and 9 bases at J; junction bases unmatched: 11. This CDR3 is 14 amino acids long. CDR3 sequence (DNA): TGTGCCAGCCGGGACAGGGGGACCACGACGAAAGCTTTCTTT. Protein: CASRDRGTTTKAFF. The full variable domain, its missing parts supplied by reference TRBV28 and TRBJ1-1, is DVKVTQSSRYLVKRTGEKVFLECVQDMDHENMFWYRQDPGLGLRLIYFSYDVKMKEKGDIPEGYSVSREKKERFSLILESASTNQTSMYLCASRDRGTTTKAFFGQGTRLTVV.

The rearrangement joins TRBV5-1 to TRBJ2-7; TRBD2 matches at 11 bases. The germline V gene has CDR1 SGHRS and CDR2 YFSETQ. This CDR3 is built from 15 residues. V was clipped by 0 bases and J by 7 bases; unmatched bases: 6. The CDR3 DNA reads as TGCGCCAGCAGCTTGGGGTTCGGGACTAGCGGAGAGCAGTACTTC. It encodes CASSLGFGTSGEQYF.

The chain couples TRBV10-3 to TRBJ2-3; D is uncertain. In germline, CDR1 is ENHRY, CDR2 SYGVKD. The CDR3 spans 12 residues. Trimming pared 9 bases from V and 1 base from J, leaving 8 bases between. CDR3 DNA sequence: TGTGCCATGATGGACGGCACAGATACGCAGTATTTT. Amino acids: CAMMDGTDTQYF.

The CDR3 nucleotides are TGCAGTGCTGTCATCCTCGATACGCAGTATTTT. Encoded protein: CSAVILDTQYF. This rearrangement joins TRBV20-1 to TRBJ2-3, with D uncertain. CDR1 DFQATT and CDR2 SNEGSKA come from the germline V gene (reference sequence). This CDR3 has 11 amino acids. V was clipped by 5 bases and J by 6 bases, with 9 bases between them.

The rearrangement joins TRBV7-9 to TRBJ1-1; D gene ambiguous. Trimming pared 3 bases from V and 8 bases from J, leaving 13 bases between. CDR1 and CDR2 (germline): SEHNR, FQNEAQ (reference sequence). CDR3 size: 13 residues. Written as DNA, the CDR3 is TGTGCCAGCAGCTTCGGTAGGGAATCAGAAGCTTTCTTT. This sequence encodes CASSFGRESEAFF.

The CDR3 region is CASSPQGADTQYF. CDR3 nucleotide sequence: TGCGCCAGCAGCCCCCAGGGCGCAGATACGCAGTATTTT. The genes are TRBV5-1 and TRBJ2-3; weak D call: TRBD1 (5 bases). This CDR3 is 13 amino acids long. Trimming shortened V by 4 bases and J by 4 bases, and 10 bases separated the two germline ends. Germline assignment: CDR1 SGHRS and CDR2 YFSETQ.

This clone was picked up a small number of times. Other DNA sequences in this sample translate to the same CDR3. The chain links TRBV7-8 to TRBJ2-2, with D possibly matching TRBD1 (5 bases). Germline lookup yields CDR1 SGHVS and CDR2 FQNEAQ. This CDR3 is 16 amino acids long. V gave up 5 bases and J gave up 0 bases, with 13 bases separating them. The CDR3 here is CASSPFRVANTGELFF. CDR3 in DNA: TGTGCCAGCAGCCCATTCAGGGTAGCGAACACCGGGGAGCTGTTTTTT.

This clone was observed once. The chain is built from TRBV2 and TRBJ1-3; no clear D gene. Looked up from germline, CDR1 is SNHLY and CDR2 is FYNNEI. The ends were cut back, 3 bases at V and 3 bases at J, with 6 bases in the middle. This CDR3 has 13 amino acids. The DNA of the CDR3 is TGTGCCAGCAGTGAGGGGAATGGAAACACCATATATTTT. Encoded protein: CASSEGNGNTIYF.

V and J are TRBV5-4 and TRBJ1-2, with a possible D match to TRBD1 (6 bases). Trimming removed 5 bases at V and 4 bases at J, with 15 bases between. CDR1 and CDR2 from the germline V gene are SGHNT and YYREEE (reference sequence). The CDR3 is 14 amino acids. This CDR3 reads CASSPGGASYGYTF. In DNA form, the CDR3 reads TGTGCCAGCAGTCCGGGGGGGGCGAGCTATGGCTACACCTTC.

V is TRBV29-1 and J is TRBJ2-5; 16 bases are a match to TRBD2. With V trimmed by 4 bases and J by 4 bases, 6 bases remained unmatched. This CDR3 is built from 16 residues. Germline values: CDR1 SQVTM, CDR2 ANQGSEA. CDR3 bases: TGCAGCGTTGCCGGGACTAGCGGGGGGGCCGGAGAGACCCAGTACTTC. As protein: CSVAGTSGGAGETQYF. Based on the CDR3 plus reference TRBV29-1 and TRBJ2-5, the full variable domain is SAVISQKPSRDICQRGTSLTIQCQVDSQVTMMFWYRQQPGQSLTLIATANQGSEATYESGFVIDKFPISRPNLTFSTLTVSNMSPEDSSIYLCSVAGTSGGAGETQYFGPGTRLLVL.

This clone was observed a handful of times. The rearrangement joins TRBV11-2 to TRBJ1-1, with 7 bases fitting TRBD1. CDR1 SGHAT and CDR2 FQNNGV come from the germline V gene. The CDR3 loop spans 14 amino acids. V shed 3 bases and J 1 base; nucleotides not matched to a gene: 2. The CDR3 here is CASSFQGGNTEAFF. The CDR3 DNA reads as TGTGCCAGCAGCTTTCAGGGGGGGAACACTGAAGCTTTCTTT.

The chain links TRBV7-3 to TRBJ2-3; D gene uncertain. Germline V gene lookup returns CDR1 SGHTA and CDR2 FQGTGA. V lost 1 base and J 4 bases, leaving 6 bases between the germline ends. The CDR3 spans 13 residues. The CDR3 DNA is TGTGCCAGCAGCTTAAGTGGTTCAGATACGCAGTATTTT. Its translation: CASSLSGSDTQYF.

V usage is TRBV5-1 and J usage is TRBJ1-2, with D unresolved. The CDR3 consists of 18 residues. The germline CDR1 and CDR2 sequences are SGHRS and YFSETQ. The ends were cut back, 0 bases at V and 5 bases at J, with 23 bases in the middle. Written as DNA, the CDR3 is TGCGCCAGCAGCTTGGAACAGAACGGTTTTCGATTTGGATATGGCTACACCTTC. It encodes CASSLEQNGFRFGYGYTF. Full variable domain (rest looked up from reference TRBV5-1 and TRBJ1-2): KAGVTQTPRYLIKTRGQQVTLSCSPISGHRSVSWYQQTPGQGLQFLFEYFSETQRNKGNFPGRFSGRQFSNSRSEMNVSTLELGDSALYLCASSLEQNGFRFGYGYTFGSGTRLTVV.

The chain combines TRBV6-5 with TRBJ1-2; TRBD1 agrees at 8 bases. The length of the CDR3 is 13 residues. Per the germline V gene, CDR1 is MNHEY and CDR2 is SVGAGI. V lost 5 bases to trimming and J lost 6 bases; unmatched junction nucleotides: 5. The CDR3 sequence: CASSNLRGHGYTF. CDR3 coding DNA: TGTGCCAGCAGTAACCTCAGGGGGCATGGCTACACCTTC.

The gene calls are TRBV6-1 and TRBJ1-4; 7 positions agree with TRBD1. V shed 3 bases and J 6 bases; nucleotides not matched to a gene: 1. CDR1 and CDR2 (germline): MNHNS, SASEGT. The CDR3 consists of 13 residues. In nucleotides, the CDR3 is TGTGCCAGCAGTGAGACAGGGCATGAAAAACTGTTTTTT. Protein product: CASSETGHEKLFF.

The chain employs TRBV21-1 and TRBJ1-1. TRBV21-1 is a pseudogene locus. CDR3 length equals 13 residues. The CDR3 bases are TGTGCCAGCAGCCAAGAAGCGAACACTGAAGCTTTCTTT. This encodes CASSQEANTEAFF.

The rearrangement joins TRBV5-1 to TRBJ2-7, with D unclear. V was pared by 3 bases and J by 2 bases, with 9 bases between. The CDR3 length is 13 residues. The germline gives CDR1 SGHRS, CDR2 YFSETQ. The CDR3 coding sequence is TGCGCCAGCAGCTGGGATAAAGCCTACGAGCAGTACTTC. It yields the protein CASSWDKAYEQYF.

The chain recombines TRBV12-5 with TRBJ2-7; the D gene is possibly TRBD2 (6 bases). The CDR3 has 17 amino acids. Germline CDR1 reads LGHNT; CDR2 reads FRNRAP. Between the trimmed V and J ends, which lost 4 bases and 6 bases, there was a span of 25 bases. In DNA form, the CDR3 reads TGTGCTAGTGGTTCCATCAAAGTCCGGGACTGTGGTTGCGAGCAGTACTTC. It yields the protein CASGSIKVRDCGCEQYF.

This clone was detected only once. The identical CDR3 is also encoded by other nucleotide sequences in the sample. The chain uses TRBV7-9 and TRBJ2-5; 9 bases are shared with TRBD1. The CDR3 covers 15 residues. CDR1 is SEHNR and CDR2 is FQNEAQ in the germline V gene (reference sequence). Trimming took 5 bases from V and 3 from J; bases not matched to a gene: 7. The CDR3 sequence is CASSPGQGFEETQYF. CDR3 bases: TGTGCCAGCAGCCCGGGACAGGGCTTCGAAGAGACCCAGTACTTC.

This chain connects TRBV15 to TRBJ1-5, with a tentative D call TRBD1 (6 bases). CDR1 is LNHNV, CDR2 YYDKDF, per germline (reference sequence). Deletions cut 4 bases from V and 16 bases from J, with 17 bases between. The CDR3 is made up of 12 amino acids. The CDR3 sequence is CATSMSQGTSHF. CDR3 nucleotides: TGTGCCACCAGCATGTCACAGGGCACTTCCCATTTT.

This chain joins TRBV30 and TRBJ2-7; D is unresolved. The germline V and J ends were trimmed by 2 bases and 4 bases, with 9 bases remaining between them. The CDR3 is 12 amino acids. From germline, CDR1 is GTSNPN and CDR2 SVGIG (reference sequence). DNA of the CDR3: TGTGCCTGGAGTATACAGTCTTACGAGCAGTACTTC. Residues: CAWSIQSYEQYF.

CDR3 DNA: TGTGCCACCAGCAGAGGGCTAGCGGGGACTCAAGAGACCCAGTACTTC. Translated: CATSRGLAGTQETQYF. The rearrangement uses TRBV15 and TRBJ2-5; 9 bases align to TRBD2. This CDR3 has 16 amino acids. The junction had 5 bases not matched to a gene; V was cut back by 1 base and J by 2 bases. From germline, CDR1 is LNHNV and CDR2 YYDKDF (reference sequence).